These 19 T cell receptor beta chains originate from one sample sequenced in a study of cytomegalovirus exposure and HLA in healthy donors. With 60 Vbeta and 13 Jbeta primers, the PCR was carried out. This table comes from immunoSEQ multiplex PCR, and its TCRdb copy is limited to in-frame clones, with some not included. The sample holds 100,000 or so clones, around 80% seen once. Sequenced input: PBMCs. These receptor sequences come from a young man in good health and CMV-seropositive.

The rearrangement links TRBV6-1 to TRBJ1-6; TRBD1 aligns across 8 bases. In germline, CDR1 is MNHNS, CDR2 SASEGT. V lost 6 bases and J lost 10; bases outside the gene matches: 11. The CDR3 totals 15 residues. CDR3 DNA sequence: TGTGCCAGCAGAGGACAGGGAGGGTTGGTATCACCCCTCCACTTT. As protein: CASRGQGGLVSPLHF.

The J gene is TRBJ2-3, the V gene TRBV5-1; D is unclear. CDR1 is SGHRS and CDR2 is YFSETQ in the germline V gene. V shed 6 bases and J shed 0 bases, with 14 bases lying between them. The CDR3 covers 15 residues. The CDR3 region is CASTEVAASTDTQYF. In DNA form, the CDR3 reads TGCGCCAGCACCGAGGTAGCAGCCAGCACAGATACGCAGTATTTT. The full variable domain, rest sourced from reference TRBV5-1 and TRBJ2-3, is KAGVTQTPRYLIKTRGQQVTLSCSPISGHRSVSWYQQTPGQGLQFLFEYFSETQRNKGNFPGRFSGRQFSNSRSEMNVSTLELGDSALYLCASTEVAASTDTQYFGPGTRLTVL.

The V gene is TRBV4-1, the J gene TRBJ1-1; D might be TRBD1 (6 bases). The germline CDR1 and CDR2 sequences are MGHRA and YSYEKL. The CDR3 consists of 15 residues. Trimming cost V 7 bases and J 10 bases, with 25 bases left between them. The CDR3 region is CASTTGGARPSGAFF. As DNA, the CDR3 is TGCGCCAGCACCACGGGGGGGGCACGTCCCTCAGGAGCTTTCTTT.

The V call is TRBV5-1, the J call TRBJ1-2; 7 nucleotides agree with TRBD1. This CDR3 is 15 amino acids long. J lost 4 bases, V lost 0 bases, and 6 bases had no gene match. Germline lookup yields CDR1 SGHRS and CDR2 YFSETQ. CDR3 coding DNA: TGCGCCAGCAGCTTGGGAAGTAGGACAGGCTATGGCTACACCTTC. This encodes CASSLGSRTGYGYTF.

The J gene is TRBJ2-3, the V gene TRBV5-1, with 11 bases matching TRBD1. Germline assignment: CDR1 SGHRS and CDR2 YFSETQ. The CDR3 sequence is 15 residues long. The J segment lost 4 bases and the V segment lost 0 bases, leaving 1 base of the junction unmatched. DNA of the CDR3: TGCGCCAGCAGCTTGGGGACAGGGGGCGCAGATACGCAGTATTTT. The encoded protein is CASSLGTGGADTQYF.

CDR3 residues: CASSWTGGSYEQYF. CDR3 nucleotides: TGTGCCAGCAGTTGGACGGGGGGCTCCTACGAGCAGTACTTC. The chain carries TRBV27 and TRBJ2-7; 7 positions match TRBD2. In germline, CDR1 is MNHEY, CDR2 SMNVEV (reference sequence). The CDR3 has 14 residues. With V trimmed by 4 bases and J by 0 bases, 3 bases remained unmatched.

The V call is TRBV10-1, the J call TRBJ2-7, with 8 positions matching TRBD1. Per germline, CDR1 WNHNN and CDR2 SYGVQD (reference sequence). V dropped 6 bases and J dropped 3; count of bases not matched to a gene: 4. The CDR3 extends over 13 amino acids. CDR3 amino acids: CASSRTGIYEQYF. CDR3 nucleotide sequence: TGCGCCAGCAGCCGGACAGGGATCTACGAGCAGTACTTC.

The CDR3 DNA is TGTGCCAGCAGTTTAGAGGGAGACTATGGCTACACCTTC. Residues: CASSLEGDYGYTF. The chain links TRBV27 to TRBJ1-2; D is unclear. The CDR3 contains 13 residues. In germline, CDR1 is MNHEY, CDR2 SMNVEV (reference sequence). Trimming took 2 bases from V and 3 from J, leaving 7 bases between them.

This chain links TRBV5-4 with TRBJ2-2; 10 nucleotides agree with TRBD2. Germline V gene sequence: CDR1 SGHNT, CDR2 YYREEE (reference sequence). V gave up 4 bases and J gave up 7 bases; unmatched junction bases: 16. The CDR3 is 18 amino acids. CDR3 amino acids: CASSMGQSGGALGGELFF. For the CDR3, the DNA is TGTGCCAGCAGCATGGGCCAAAGCGGGGGGGCCCTTGGCGGGGAGCTGTTTTTT.

This chain uses TRBV5-1 with TRBJ1-2; 9 bases are shared with TRBD1. Looked up from germline, CDR1 is SGHRS and CDR2 is YFSETQ. The V and J ends lost 2 bases and 4 bases, in that order; junction bases with no gene match: 6. This CDR3 contains 15 residues. CDR3 bases: TGCGCCAGCAGCTTACGGACAGGGGACCGCTATGGCTACACCTTC. It specifies CASSLRTGDRYGYTF. Drawing the rest from reference TRBV5-1 and TRBJ1-2, the complete variable domain is KAGVTQTPRYLIKTRGQQVTLSCSPISGHRSVSWYQQTPGQGLQFLFEYFSETQRNKGNFPGRFSGRQFSNSRSEMNVSTLELGDSALYLCASSLRTGDRYGYTFGSGTRLTVV.

The chain's CDR3 is CASTPTGGRNKFF. CDR3 coding DNA: TGCGCCAGCACCCCGACAGGGGGACGTAATAAATTCTTC. The chain recombines TRBV5-1 with TRBJ2-1, with 9 bases identical to TRBD1. The CDR3 runs to 13 residues. The germline CDR1 and CDR2 sequences are SGHRS and YFSETQ. The V segment lost 6 bases and the J segment 16 bases; nucleotides outside the gene matches: 14.

The chain combines TRBV5-5 with TRBJ2-5; 8 bases are shared with TRBD2. Germline V gene sequence: CDR1 SGHKS, CDR2 YYEKEE (reference sequence). The V and J ends lost 4 bases and 4 bases, in that order; junction bases with no gene match: 6. This CDR3 is 14 amino acids long. The CDR3 loop reads CASSPGLVPETQYF. Here the CDR3 DNA reads TGTGCCAGCAGCCCGGGACTAGTCCCAGAGACCCAGTACTTC. The full variable domain, its missing parts supplied by reference TRBV5-5 and TRBJ2-5, is DAGVTQSPTHLIKTRGQQVTLRCSPISGHKSVSWYQQVLGQGPQFIFQYYEKEERGRGNFPDRFSARQFPNYSSELNVNALLLGDSALYLCASSPGLVPETQYFGPGTRLLVL.

The chain recombines TRBV27 with TRBJ1-3; TRBD1 matches at 8 bases. The V and J ends lost 5 bases and 0 bases, in that order; junction bases with no gene match: 3. The germline CDR1 and CDR2 sequences are MNHEY and SMNVEV (reference sequence). This CDR3 has 15 amino acids. CDR3 DNA sequence: TGTGCCAGCAGTAGACAGGGGAGCTCTGGAAACACCATATATTTT. It translates to CASSRQGSSGNTIYF.

The chain joins TRBV7-2 to TRBJ2-1; TRBD2 matches 8 bases. V trimming: 5 bases; J trimming: 0 bases; junction bases outside the gene matches: 6. This CDR3 has 16 amino acids. CDR1 and CDR2 from the germline V gene are SGHTA and FQGNSA. The CDR3 sequence: CASSAQRGRSYNEQFF. The CDR3 bases are TGTGCCAGCAGCGCCCAGCGGGGGCGCTCCTACAATGAGCAGTTCTTC.

CDR3 sequence (DNA): TGTGCCAGCAGTGACACGGGGGGGTCGATTTATAGGGGAGAGGTAAATGGCTACACCTTC. It specifies CASSDTGGSIYRGEVNGYTF. The chain uses TRBV6-1 and TRBJ1-2; a possible D gene is TRBD1 (5 bases). V dropped 3 bases and J dropped 6 bases, with 32 bases sitting between them. The CDR3 has 20 residues. Germline V lookup: CDR1 MNHNS, CDR2 SASEGT.

This clone has a single count. The rearrangement links TRBV10-3 to TRBJ2-7, with D unclear. The CDR3 is 14 residues long. Trimming took 7 bases from V and 0 from J, leaving 13 bases between them. In germline, CDR1 is ENHRY, CDR2 SYGVKD. DNA of the CDR3: TGTGCCATCACCTCCGGGTCCTCCTCCTACGAGCAGTACTTC. Translating it yields CAITSGSSSYEQYF.

The gene calls are TRBV7-8 and TRBJ2-1, with D uncertain. Trimming stripped 2 bases from V and 7 bases from J, with 6 bases between. The germline V gene encodes CDR1 SGHVS and CDR2 FQNEAQ. This CDR3 contains 12 residues. DNA for the CDR3: TGTGCCAGCAGCTTATACGAGAATGAGCAGTTCTTC. It translates to CASSLYENEQFF.

This sequence joins TRBV7-9 and TRBJ1-1, with 7 bases matching TRBD1. CDR1 is SEHNR and CDR2 is FQNEAQ in the germline V gene (reference sequence). The V segment lost 2 bases and the J segment 1 base; nucleotides outside the gene matches: 4. The CDR3 totals 15 residues. Here the CDR3 reads CASSLPQGENTEAFF. For the CDR3, the DNA is TGTGCCAGCAGCTTACCGCAGGGGGAGAACACTGAAGCTTTCTTT. Variable domain in full (rest from reference TRBV7-9 and TRBJ1-1): DTGVSQNPRHKITKRGQNVTFRCDPISEHNRLYWYRQTLGQGPEFLTYFQNEAQLEKSRLLSDRFSAERPKGSFSTLEIQRTEQGDSAMYLCASSLPQGENTEAFFGQGTRLTVV.

The gene calls are TRBV27 and TRBJ2-2; D might be TRBD2 (6 bases). Germline loops: CDR1 MNHEY, CDR2 SMNVEV (reference sequence). The germline V and J ends were trimmed by 0 bases and 4 bases, with 6 bases remaining between them. The CDR3 has 14 amino acids. CDR3 coding DNA: TGTGCCAGCAGTTTATCGCGGGGCACCGGGGAGCTGTTTTTT. The encoded protein is CASSLSRGTGELFF.